This T cell receptor beta chain was observed in a study of blood T cells in healthy people across ages (dated by TCRdb to between 2014 and 2017). In terms of the full investigation: Template switching captured roughly one uniquely barcoded TCR beta cDNA molecule per two T cells in model experiments. Age-related changes in TCR beta repertoire diversity were measured in the study by deep sequencing normalized with unique cDNA molecular identifiers. The donors were split into four age groups: young (average around 15 years), middle-aged (39), aged (approximately 60) and long-lived (roughly 77). To avoid experimental bias, donors of different ages were spread randomly across the sequencing lanes. Using the same blood draw, the study looked at two additional independent replicas of 1 million unique cDNA reads for two donors, one aged 18 to 29 and the other aged 80 or older.

CDR1 and CDR2 are read off the germline V gene as MNHNS and SASEGT. The CDR3, cysteine through phenylalanine, is 18 amino acids long. Only CDR3 DNA is held: 54 bases, read in frame from base 1. Trimming removed 2 bases from V and 1 base from J; the gene matches leave 9 bases unexplained. Overall study results and their limits: Bulk unsorted PBMC profiling prevented conclusive comparison of naive and antigen-experienced compartments. Because the CMV infection status of the donors was unknown, age-related changes in expanded clonotypes may potentially have been confounded. There was a strong correlation between observed TCR beta diversity and the percentage of naive T cells measured by flow cytometry. Observed TCR beta diversity per million T cells fell roughly linearly with age, and a significant reduction was already apparent by age roughly 40. Total diversity estimates from one million sequenced T cells were considered lower bounds and underestimates. The long-lived group showed more naive CD4+ T cells, fewer expanded clones and increased TCR diversity than the aged group, suggesting age selection.

Systemically healthy Caucasian individuals from Russia, 39 in total and aged about 6 to 95 years, were included as donors. Each donor gave 9 to 10 milliliters of peripheral blood, collected into EDTA-treated Vacutainer tubes. Ficoll-Paque density-gradient centrifugation was used to isolate PBMCs, with at least 6.5 million per sample. Trizol reagent was used to extract total RNA from the PBMCs, yielding at least 5.5 micrograms per sample. The percentages of naive CD45RAhigh/CD27high T cells were determined by flow cytometry on a PBMC aliquot from every donor. The library came from 5' RACE. Instrument on record: Illumina HiSeq 2500. The second PCR ran for about 6 to 12 cycles and used a J-beta primer mix along with a sample-barcoded 5' primer. A unique molecular identifier was introduced onto each TCR beta cDNA molecule by a template-switch 5' adaptor carrying 12 random nucleotides. Each sample yielded at least 2.5 million CDR3-containing paired-end reads. First-strand cDNA was synthesized from all RNA with the Mint cDNA synthesis kit, primed by a TRBC-specific oligonucleotide. After uracil-DNA glycosylase treatment, a first 18-cycle PCR used universal primers M1SS and BC2_uni_R on all cDNA. As for how the authors treated the data: For normalization, 1 million high-quality reads, each with a distinct molecular identifier, were randomly selected from each sample. Reads with shared molecular identifiers were discarded instead of being binned into consensus sequences. MiTCR, run with a Q25 quality threshold and the strictest error-elimination algorithm, handled CDR3 identification, clonotype clustering and error correction. A nonparametric unseen species model using Euler transformation provided a lower-bound estimate of total TCR beta diversity. TCRdb reanalyzed the raw reads on its own, using fastp at Q25 for trimming and MiXCR for clone calling, and kept in-frame beta chains. Under each unique CDR3 protein, matching rows form one entry showing the most common genes and DNA. TCRdb, not the authors, supplied the V and J calls. Counted in this sample were a few hundred thousand distinct CDR3 sequences; approximately 47% of them appeared once. The ten largest account for roughly 51% of the sample.

This clonotype was seen a single time. The antigen it recognizes is unknown. Base qualities are not recorded, but no much larger clone differs from it by a single base. One read alone makes for weak evidence. The chain couples TRBV6-1 to TRBJ2-1, and 9 junctional nucleotides match TRBD1. Sequencing used blood. The sequence was obtained from a man in his sixties in good health. CDR3 sequence: CASSELPGTGYSYNEQFF. The DNA reads TGTGCCAGCAGTGAATTACCCGGGACAGGGTATTCCTACAATGAGCAGTTCTTC.